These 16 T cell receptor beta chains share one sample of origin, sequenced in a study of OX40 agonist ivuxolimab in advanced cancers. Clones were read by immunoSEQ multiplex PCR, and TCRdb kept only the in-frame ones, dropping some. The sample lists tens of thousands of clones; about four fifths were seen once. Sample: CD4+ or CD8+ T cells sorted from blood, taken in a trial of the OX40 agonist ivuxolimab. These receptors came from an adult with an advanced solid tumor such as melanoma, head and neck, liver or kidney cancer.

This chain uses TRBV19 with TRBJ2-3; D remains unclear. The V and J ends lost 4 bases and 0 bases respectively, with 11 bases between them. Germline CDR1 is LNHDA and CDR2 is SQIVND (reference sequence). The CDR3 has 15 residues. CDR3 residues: CASSKVASSTDTQYF. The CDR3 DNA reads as TGTGCCAGTAGTAAGGTGGCATCTAGCACAGATACGCAGTATTTT.

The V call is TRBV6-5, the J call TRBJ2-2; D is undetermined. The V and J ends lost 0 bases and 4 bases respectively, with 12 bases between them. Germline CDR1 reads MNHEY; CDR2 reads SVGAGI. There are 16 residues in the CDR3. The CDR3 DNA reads TGTGCCAGCAGTTACTCGGGTCAGGTGGGCACCGGGGAGCTGTTTTTT. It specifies CASSYSGQVGTGELFF.

In DNA, the CDR3 is TGCGCCAGCAGCTTGGGAGGTGAACCGGTCGTGTATGGCTACACCTTC. Amino acid sequence: CASSLGGEPVVYGYTF. The rearrangement uses TRBV5-1 and TRBJ1-2; no clear D. The germline CDR1 and CDR2 sequences are SGHRS and YFSETQ. CDR3 size: 16 residues. V lost 0 bases, J lost 5 bases, and 17 bases lay in between.

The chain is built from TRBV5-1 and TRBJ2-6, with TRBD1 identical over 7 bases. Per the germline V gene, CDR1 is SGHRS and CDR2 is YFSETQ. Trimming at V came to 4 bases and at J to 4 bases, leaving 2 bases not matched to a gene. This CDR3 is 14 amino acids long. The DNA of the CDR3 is TGCGCCAGCAGCACAGGGGCCGGGGCCAACGTCCTGACTTTC. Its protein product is CASSTGAGANVLTF.

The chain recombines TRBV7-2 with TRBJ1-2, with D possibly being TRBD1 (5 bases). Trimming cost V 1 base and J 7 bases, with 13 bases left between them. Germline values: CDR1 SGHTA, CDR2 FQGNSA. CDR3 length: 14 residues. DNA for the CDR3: TGTGCCAGCAGCTTAGGTCGGCAGGGCGGTGGCTACACCTTC. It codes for CASSLGRQGGGYTF.

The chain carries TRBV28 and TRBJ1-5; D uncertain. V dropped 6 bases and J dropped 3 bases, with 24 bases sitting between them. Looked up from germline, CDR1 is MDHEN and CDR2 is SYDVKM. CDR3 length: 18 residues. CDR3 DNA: TGTGCCAGCAGGATCTCATCAGGTGTAGCGGGCTACAATCAGCCCCAGCATTTT. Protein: CASRISSGVAGYNQPQHF.

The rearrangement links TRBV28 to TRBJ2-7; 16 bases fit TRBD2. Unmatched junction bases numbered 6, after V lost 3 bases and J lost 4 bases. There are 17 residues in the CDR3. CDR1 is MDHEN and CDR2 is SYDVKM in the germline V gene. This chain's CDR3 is CASSLSGLAGGPYEQYF. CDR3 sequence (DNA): TGTGCCAGCAGTTTGTCGGGACTAGCGGGGGGGCCATACGAGCAGTACTTC.

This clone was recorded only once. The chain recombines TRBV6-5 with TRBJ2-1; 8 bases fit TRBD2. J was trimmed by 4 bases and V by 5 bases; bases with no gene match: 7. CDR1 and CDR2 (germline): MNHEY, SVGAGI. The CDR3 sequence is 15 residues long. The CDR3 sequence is CASSNAGGQYNEQFF. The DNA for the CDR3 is TGTGCCAGCAGTAACGCGGGGGGCCAATACAATGAGCAGTTCTTC.

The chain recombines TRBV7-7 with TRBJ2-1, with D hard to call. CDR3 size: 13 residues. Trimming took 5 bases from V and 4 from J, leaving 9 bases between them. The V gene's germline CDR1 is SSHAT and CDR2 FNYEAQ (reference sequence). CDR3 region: CASSRTAYNEQFF. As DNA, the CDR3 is TGTGCCAGCAGCCGTACAGCTTACAATGAGCAGTTCTTC.

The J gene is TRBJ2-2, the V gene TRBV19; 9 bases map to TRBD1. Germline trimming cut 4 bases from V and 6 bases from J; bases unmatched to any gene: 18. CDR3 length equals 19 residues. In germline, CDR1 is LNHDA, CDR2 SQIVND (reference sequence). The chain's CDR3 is CASSTRPGQGAMGPGELFF. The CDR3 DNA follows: TGTGCCAGTAGTACGAGACCGGGACAGGGCGCTATGGGGCCCGGGGAGCTGTTTTTT.

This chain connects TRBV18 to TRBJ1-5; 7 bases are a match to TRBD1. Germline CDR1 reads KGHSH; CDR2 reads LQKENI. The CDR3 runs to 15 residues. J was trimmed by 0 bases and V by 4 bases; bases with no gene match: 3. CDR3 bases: TGTGCCAGCTCACAACAGGGGAATAGCAATCAGCCCCAGCATTTT. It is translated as CASSQQGNSNQPQHF. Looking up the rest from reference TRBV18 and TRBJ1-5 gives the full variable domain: NAGVMQNPRHLVRRRGQEARLRCSPMKGHSHVYWYRQLPEEGLKFMVYLQKENIIDESGMPKERFSAEFPKEGPSILRIQQVVRGDSAAYFCASSQQGNSNQPQHFGDGTRLSIL.

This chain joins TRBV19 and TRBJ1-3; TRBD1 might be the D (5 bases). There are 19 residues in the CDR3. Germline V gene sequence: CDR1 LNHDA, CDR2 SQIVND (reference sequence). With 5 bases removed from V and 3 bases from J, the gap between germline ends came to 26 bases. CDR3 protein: CASSGRGSFAGSVGNTIYF. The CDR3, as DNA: TGTGCCAGTAGTGGACGGGGGTCTTTTGCGGGAAGTGTTGGAAACACCATATATTTT. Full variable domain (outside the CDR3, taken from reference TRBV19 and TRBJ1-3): DGGITQSPKYLFRKEGQNVTLSCEQNLNHDAMYWYRQDPGQGLRLIYYSQIVNDFQKGDIAEGYSVSREKKESFPLTVTSAQKNPTAFYLCASSGRGSFAGSVGNTIYFGEGSWLTVV.

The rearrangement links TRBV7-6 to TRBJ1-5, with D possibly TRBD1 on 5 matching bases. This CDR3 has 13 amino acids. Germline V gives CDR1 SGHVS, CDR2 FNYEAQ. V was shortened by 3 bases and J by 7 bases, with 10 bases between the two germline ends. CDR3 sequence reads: CASSLDGGQPQHF. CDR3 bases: TGTGCCAGCAGCTTGGACGGGGGGCAGCCCCAGCATTTT.

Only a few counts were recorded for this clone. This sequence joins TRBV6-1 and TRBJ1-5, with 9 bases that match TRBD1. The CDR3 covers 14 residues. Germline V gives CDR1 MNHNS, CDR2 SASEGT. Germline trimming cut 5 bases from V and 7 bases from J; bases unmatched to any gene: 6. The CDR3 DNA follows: TGTGCCAGCAGTAAGGGACAGGGAACCCAGCCCCAGCATTTT. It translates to CASSKGQGTQPQHF.

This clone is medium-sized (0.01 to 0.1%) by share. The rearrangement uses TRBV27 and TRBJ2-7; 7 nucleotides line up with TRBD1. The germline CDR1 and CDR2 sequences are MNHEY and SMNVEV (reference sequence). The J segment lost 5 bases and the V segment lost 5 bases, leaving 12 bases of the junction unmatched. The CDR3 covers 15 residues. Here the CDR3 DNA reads TGTGCCAGCAGTCCCCGACAGGGATCCGGAAACGAGCAGTACTTC. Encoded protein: CASSPRQGSGNEQYF.

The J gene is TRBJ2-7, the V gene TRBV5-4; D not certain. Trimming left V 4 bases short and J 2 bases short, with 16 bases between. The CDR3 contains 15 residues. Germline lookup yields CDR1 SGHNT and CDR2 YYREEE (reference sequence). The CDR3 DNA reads TGTGCCAGCAGCCCCCGTCCAGGCCAAACCTACGAGCAGTACTTC. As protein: CASSPRPGQTYEQYF. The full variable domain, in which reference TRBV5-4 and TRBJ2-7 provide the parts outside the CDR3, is ETGVTQSPTHLIKTRGQQVTLRCSSQSGHNTVSWYQQALGQGPQFIFQYYREEENGRGNFPPRFSGLQFPNYSSELNVNALELDDSALYLCASSPRPGQTYEQYFGPGTRLTVT.